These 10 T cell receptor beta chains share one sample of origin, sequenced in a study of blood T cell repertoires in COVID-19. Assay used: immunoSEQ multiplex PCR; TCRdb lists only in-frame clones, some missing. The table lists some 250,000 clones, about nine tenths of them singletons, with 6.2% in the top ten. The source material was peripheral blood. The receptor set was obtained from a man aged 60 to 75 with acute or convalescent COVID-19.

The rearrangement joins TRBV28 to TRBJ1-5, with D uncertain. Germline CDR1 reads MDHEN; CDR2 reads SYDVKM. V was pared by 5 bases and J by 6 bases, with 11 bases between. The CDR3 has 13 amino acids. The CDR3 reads CASSPITGQPQHF. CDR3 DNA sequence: TGTGCCAGCAGTCCCATAACGGGTCAGCCCCAGCATTTT.

The CDR3 DNA reads TGTGCCAGCAGCTTACCCGTCTCTGGGGCCAACGTCCTGACTTTC. It translates to CASSLPVSGANVLTF. The chain couples TRBV7-2 to TRBJ2-6; no clear D gene. The V end was cut by 2 bases, the J end by 0 bases, with 5 bases between. CDR3 length equals 15 residues. Looked up from germline, CDR1 is SGHTA and CDR2 is FQGNSA.

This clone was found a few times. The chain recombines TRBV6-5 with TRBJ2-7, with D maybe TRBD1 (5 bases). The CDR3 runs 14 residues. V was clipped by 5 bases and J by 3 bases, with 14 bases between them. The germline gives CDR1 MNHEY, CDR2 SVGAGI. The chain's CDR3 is CASSLQGDGYEQYF. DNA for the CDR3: TGTGCCAGCAGTCTTCAGGGTGATGGCTACGAGCAGTACTTC.

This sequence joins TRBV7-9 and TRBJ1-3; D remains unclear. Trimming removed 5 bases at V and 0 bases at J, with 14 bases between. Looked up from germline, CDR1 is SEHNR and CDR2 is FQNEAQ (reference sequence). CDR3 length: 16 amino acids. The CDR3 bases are TGTGCCAGCAGCGGAGGACGGTGGAACTCTGGAAACACCATATATTTT. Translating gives CASSGGRWNSGNTIYF.

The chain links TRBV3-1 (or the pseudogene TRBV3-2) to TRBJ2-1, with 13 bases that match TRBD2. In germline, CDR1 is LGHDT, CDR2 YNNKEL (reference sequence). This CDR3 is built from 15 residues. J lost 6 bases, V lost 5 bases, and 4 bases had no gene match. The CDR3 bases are TGTGCCAGCAGCAAGGGACTAGCGGGAAGCAATGAGCAGTTCTTC. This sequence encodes CASSKGLAGSNEQFF.

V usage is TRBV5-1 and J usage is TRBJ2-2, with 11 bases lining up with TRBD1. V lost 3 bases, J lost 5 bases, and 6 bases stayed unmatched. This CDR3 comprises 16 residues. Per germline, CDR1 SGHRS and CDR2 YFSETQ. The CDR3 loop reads CASSSNGQGATGELFF. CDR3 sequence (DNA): TGCGCCAGCAGCTCCAATGGACAGGGGGCTACCGGGGAGCTGTTTTTT. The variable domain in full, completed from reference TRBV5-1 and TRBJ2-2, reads KAGVTQTPRYLIKTRGQQVTLSCSPISGHRSVSWYQQTPGQGLQFLFEYFSETQRNKGNFPGRFSGRQFSNSRSEMNVSTLELGDSALYLCASSSNGQGATGELFFGEGSRLTVL.

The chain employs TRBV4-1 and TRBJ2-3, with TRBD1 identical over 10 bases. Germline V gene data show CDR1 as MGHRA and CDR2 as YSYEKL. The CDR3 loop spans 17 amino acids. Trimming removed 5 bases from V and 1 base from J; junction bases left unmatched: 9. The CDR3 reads CASSIGQGGGGTDTQYF. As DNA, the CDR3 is TGCGCCAGCAGCATTGGACAGGGGGGCGGTGGCACAGATACGCAGTATTTT.

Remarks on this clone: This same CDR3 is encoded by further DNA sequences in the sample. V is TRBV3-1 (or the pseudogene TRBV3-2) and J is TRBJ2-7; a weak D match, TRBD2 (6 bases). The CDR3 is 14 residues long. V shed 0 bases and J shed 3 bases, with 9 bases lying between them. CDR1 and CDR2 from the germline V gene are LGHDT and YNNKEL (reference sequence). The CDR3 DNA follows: TGTGCCAGCAGCCAAGAGGCGGGAAGCTACGAGCAGTACTTC. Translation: CASSQEAGSYEQYF.

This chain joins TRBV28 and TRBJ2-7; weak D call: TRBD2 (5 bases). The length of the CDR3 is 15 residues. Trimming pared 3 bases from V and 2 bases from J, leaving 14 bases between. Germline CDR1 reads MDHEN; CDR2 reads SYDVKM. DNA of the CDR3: TGTGCCAGCAGTTTTATAGATCCGGGGACCTACGAGCAGTACTTC. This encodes CASSFIDPGTYEQYF.

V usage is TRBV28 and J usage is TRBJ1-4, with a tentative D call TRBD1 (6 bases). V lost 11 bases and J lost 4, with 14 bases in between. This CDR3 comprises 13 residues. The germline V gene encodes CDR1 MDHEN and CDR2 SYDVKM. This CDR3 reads CAEQGRSNEKLFF. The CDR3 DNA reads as TGTGCCGAGCAGGGGCGTAGTAATGAAAAACTGTTTTTT.